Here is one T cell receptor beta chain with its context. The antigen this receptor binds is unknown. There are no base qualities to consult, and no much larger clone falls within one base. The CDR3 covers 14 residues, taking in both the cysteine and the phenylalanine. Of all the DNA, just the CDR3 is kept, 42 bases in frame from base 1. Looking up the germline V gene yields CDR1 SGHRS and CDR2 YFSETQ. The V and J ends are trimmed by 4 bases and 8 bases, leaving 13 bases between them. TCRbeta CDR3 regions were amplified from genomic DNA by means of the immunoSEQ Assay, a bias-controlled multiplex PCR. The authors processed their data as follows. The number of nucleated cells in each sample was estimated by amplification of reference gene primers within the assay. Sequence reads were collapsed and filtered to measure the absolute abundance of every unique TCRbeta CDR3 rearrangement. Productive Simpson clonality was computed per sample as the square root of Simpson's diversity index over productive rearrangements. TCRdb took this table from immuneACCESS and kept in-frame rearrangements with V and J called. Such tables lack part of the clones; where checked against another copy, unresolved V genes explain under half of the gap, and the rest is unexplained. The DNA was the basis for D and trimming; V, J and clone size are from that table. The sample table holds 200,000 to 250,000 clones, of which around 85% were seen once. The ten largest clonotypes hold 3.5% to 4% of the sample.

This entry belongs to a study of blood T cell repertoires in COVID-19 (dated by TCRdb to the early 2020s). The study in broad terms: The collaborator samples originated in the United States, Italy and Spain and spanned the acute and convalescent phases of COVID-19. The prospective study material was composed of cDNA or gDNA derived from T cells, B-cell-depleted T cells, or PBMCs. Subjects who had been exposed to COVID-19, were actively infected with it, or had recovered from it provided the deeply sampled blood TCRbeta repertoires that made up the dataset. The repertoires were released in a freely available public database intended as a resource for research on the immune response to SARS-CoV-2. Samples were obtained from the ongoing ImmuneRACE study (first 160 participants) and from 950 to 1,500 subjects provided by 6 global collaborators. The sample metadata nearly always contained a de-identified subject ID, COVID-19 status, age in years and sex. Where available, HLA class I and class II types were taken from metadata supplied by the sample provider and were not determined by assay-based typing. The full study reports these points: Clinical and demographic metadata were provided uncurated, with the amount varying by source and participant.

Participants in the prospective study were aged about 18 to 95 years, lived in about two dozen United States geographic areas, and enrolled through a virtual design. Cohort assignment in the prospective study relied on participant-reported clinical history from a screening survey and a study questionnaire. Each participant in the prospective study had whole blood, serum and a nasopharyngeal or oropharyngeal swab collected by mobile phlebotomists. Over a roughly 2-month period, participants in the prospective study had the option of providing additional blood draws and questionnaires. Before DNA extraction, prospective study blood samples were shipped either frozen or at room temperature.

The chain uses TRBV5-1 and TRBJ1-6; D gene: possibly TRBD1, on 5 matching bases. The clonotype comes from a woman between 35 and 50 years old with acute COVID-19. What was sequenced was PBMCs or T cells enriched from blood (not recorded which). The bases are TGCGCCAGCAGCCTGTGGCAGGGTTATTCACCCCTCCACTTT. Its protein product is CASSLWQGYSPLHF. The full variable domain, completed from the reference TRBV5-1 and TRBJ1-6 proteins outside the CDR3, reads KAGVTQTPRYLIKTRGQQVTLSCSPISGHRSVSWYQQTPGQGLQFLFEYFSETQRNKGNFPGRFSGRQFSNSRSEMNVSTLELGDSALYLCASSLWQGYSPLHFGNGTRLTVT.